Below are 19 T cell receptor beta chains sequenced from a single sample in a study of control samples from healthy donors and cancer patients. Assay used: immunoSEQ multiplex PCR; TCRdb lists only in-frame clones, some missing. Counted here are 100,000 to 150,000 clones, less than 95% occurring once; the ten biggest clones make up roughly 8.7%. The sequencing input was blood. The receptors here all came from a man younger than 35 in good health.

The V and J genes are TRBV6-5 and TRBJ2-1, with a weak D call TRBD1 (6 bases). Germline lookup yields CDR1 MNHEY and CDR2 SVGAGI. V was shortened by 7 bases and J by 3 bases, with 7 bases between the two germline ends. The CDR3 extends over 12 amino acids. DNA for the CDR3: TGTGCCAGCACCAGGGGCTACAATGAGCAGTTCTTC. This encodes CASTRGYNEQFF.

The V and J genes are TRBV7-6 and TRBJ1-4; D ambiguous. The CDR3 has 16 amino acids. Germline CDR1 SGHVS, CDR2 FNYEAQ. V was shortened by 0 bases and J by 7 bases, with 15 bases between the two germline ends. For the CDR3, the DNA is TGTGCCAGCAGCTTAGCCCCGGGGTCGGTCGGTGAAAAACTGTTTTTT. This encodes CASSLAPGSVGEKLFF.

V is TRBV27 and J is TRBJ1-5; 12 nucleotides align to TRBD1. Germline V gives CDR1 MNHEY, CDR2 SMNVEV (reference sequence). This CDR3 has 18 residues. Losses at the gene ends were 5 bases for V and 7 bases for J; bases not matched to a gene: 15. The CDR3 bases are TGTGCCAGCAGTGCAACCGGGACAGGGGGCGATGGGAAACAGCCCCAGCATTTT. Translation: CASSATGTGGDGKQPQHF.

The genes are TRBV5-1 and TRBJ2-5, with D possibly matching TRBD1 (5 bases). There are 14 residues in the CDR3. Germline loops: CDR1 SGHRS, CDR2 YFSETQ. The V and J ends lost 3 bases and 6 bases respectively, with 15 bases between them. CDR3 DNA: TGCGCCAGCAGCTCCCCCGACAGTGGACAGACCCAGTACTTC. Its translation is CASSSPDSGQTQYF.

The chain recombines TRBV15 with TRBJ2-5; the D is unclear. The V end lost 5 bases, the J end lost 2 bases, and 9 bases lay between the germline ends. CDR1 and CDR2 (germline): LNHNV, YYDKDF (reference sequence). This CDR3 is built from 13 residues. The CDR3, as DNA: TGTGCCACCAGCCAAGCCGTACAAGAGACCCAGTACTTC. Protein sequence: CATSQAVQETQYF.

This clone has only a few counts. V gene TRBV4-2 combines with J gene TRBJ1-6; TRBD1 matches at 7 bases. Germline lookup yields CDR1 LGHNA and CDR2 YNFKEQ. This CDR3 comprises 15 residues. With V trimmed by 3 bases and J by 5 bases, 4 bases remained unmatched. This chain's CDR3 is CASSQGQIDNSPLHF. The CDR3, as DNA: TGTGCCAGCAGCCAGGGACAGATTGATAATTCACCCCTCCACTTT.

J is TRBJ2-3 and V is TRBV5-4; 7 bases match TRBD2. V lost 6 bases to trimming and J lost 3 bases; unmatched junction nucleotides: 7. The CDR3 has 14 amino acids. Looked up from germline, CDR1 is SGHNT and CDR2 is YYREEE (reference sequence). CDR3 amino acids: CASTELARTDTQYF. The DNA of the CDR3 is TGTGCCAGCACCGAACTAGCGCGAACAGATACGCAGTATTTT.

This rearrangement joins TRBV3-1 (or the pseudogene TRBV3-2) to TRBJ2-6; D not certain. The V end lost 4 bases, the J end lost 4 bases, and 5 bases lay between the germline ends. CDR1 and CDR2 (germline): LGHDT, YNNKEL (reference sequence). The CDR3 has 13 amino acids. The CDR3 sequence is CASSPRGANVLTF. Written as DNA, the CDR3 is TGTGCCAGCAGCCCTCGCGGGGCCAACGTCCTGACTTTC.

The chain couples TRBV27 to TRBJ1-5; the match to TRBD1 covers 10 bases. V lost 3 bases and J lost 5; bases outside the gene matches: 4. The CDR3 runs to 15 residues. Germline assignment: CDR1 MNHEY and CDR2 SMNVEV (reference sequence). This chain's CDR3 is CASSLTGGLYQPQHF. The DNA of the CDR3 is TGTGCCAGCAGTTTGACAGGGGGCTTGTATCAGCCCCAGCATTTT.

V is TRBV5-6 and J is TRBJ1-1, with a possible D match to TRBD1 (6 bases). V lost 1 base, J lost 8 bases, and 12 bases lay in between. CDR1 is SGHDT and CDR2 is YYEEEE in the germline V gene. CDR3 length equals 13 residues. The CDR3 sequence is CASSLPGGHEAFF. As DNA, the CDR3 is TGTGCCAGCAGCTTGCCGGGGGGCCACGAAGCTTTCTTT.

The chain is built from TRBV10-3 and TRBJ1-1; D may be TRBD1 (5 bases). Per the germline V gene, CDR1 is ENHRY and CDR2 is SYGVKD. CDR3 length: 16 residues. Trimming removed 0 bases at V and 0 bases at J, with 11 bases between. CDR3 nucleotides: TGTGCCATCAGTGAGTCGACCAGGGATCTGAACACTGAAGCTTTCTTT. Its protein is CAISESTRDLNTEAFF.

The V call is TRBV5-4, the J call TRBJ2-2; D remains unclear. Germline CDR1 and CDR2: SGHNT and YYREEE (reference sequence). The germline V and J ends were trimmed by 1 base and 1 base, with 8 bases remaining between them. This CDR3 region has 15 residues. Written as DNA, the CDR3 is TGTGCCAGCAGCTTGTTACAAAGGAACACCGGGGAGCTGTTTTTT. Translating gives CASSLLQRNTGELFF.

The chain is built from TRBV5-1 and TRBJ1-2, with 8 positions matching TRBD1. The CDR3 contains 16 residues. Germline-derived CDR1 and CDR2 are SGHRS and YFSETQ. V lost 0 bases and J lost 1; bases outside the gene matches: 5. The CDR3 sequence: CASSLVGQGFNYGYTF. For the CDR3, the DNA is TGCGCCAGCAGCTTGGTCGGACAGGGATTTAACTATGGCTACACCTTC.

The chain carries TRBV5-5 and TRBJ1-2; TRBD1 agrees at 8 bases. Germline lookup yields CDR1 SGHKS and CDR2 YYEKEE (reference sequence). V was pared by 0 bases and J by 8 bases, with 6 bases of the junction left unmatched. The CDR3 totals 14 residues. CDR3 residues: CASSLEWTGYGYTF. DNA for the CDR3: TGTGCCAGCAGCTTGGAATGGACAGGGTACGGCTACACCTTC.

This chain's CDR3 is CASSLRLGEVNGYTF. CDR3 in DNA: TGTGCCAGCAGCTTAAGGTTGGGGGAGGTGAATGGCTACACCTTC. The rearrangement uses TRBV7-2 and TRBJ1-2; possible D gene TRBD1, 5 bases. Germline CDR1 is SGHTA and CDR2 is FQGNSA. The germline V and J ends were trimmed by 2 bases and 6 bases, with 16 bases remaining between them. The CDR3 is 15 amino acids.

This clone was observed a single time. The chain combines TRBV4-1 with TRBJ1-1, with D possibly matching TRBD1 (5 bases). Germline-derived CDR1 and CDR2 are MGHRA and YSYEKL. The CDR3 length is 11 residues. Trimming took off 2 bases at V and 9 bases at J, with 7 bases between the two ends. CDR3: CASSQPGQAFF. The CDR3 DNA sequence: TGCGCCAGCAGCCAACCGGGACAAGCTTTCTTT.

V gene TRBV29-1 combines with J gene TRBJ2-3; possible D gene TRBD1, 5 bases. The CDR3 contains 14 residues. V lost 2 bases, J lost 3 bases, and 12 bases lay in between. From germline, CDR1 is SQVTM and CDR2 ANQGSEA. The CDR3, as DNA: TGCAGCGTTGAAATAGGGGCGGTAACAGATACGCAGTATTTT. This gives the protein CSVEIGAVTDTQYF.

This clone has just one count. The chain joins TRBV19 to TRBJ1-5; D gene ambiguous. Per the germline V gene, CDR1 is LNHDA and CDR2 is SQIVND (reference sequence). This CDR3 has 14 amino acids. V was shortened by 6 bases and J by 7 bases, with 16 bases between the two germline ends. Here the CDR3 DNA reads TGTGCCAGTAGGGGCATAGAAGATCGGCAGCCCCAGCATTTT. It encodes CASRGIEDRQPQHF. The full variable domain, rest sourced from reference TRBV19 and TRBJ1-5, is DGGITQSPKYLFRKEGQNVTLSCEQNLNHDAMYWYRQDPGQGLRLIYYSQIVNDFQKGDIAEGYSVSREKKESFPLTVTSAQKNPTAFYLCASRGIEDRQPQHFGDGTRLSIL.

The CDR3 protein is CASSYSSRERDTEAFF. In nucleotides, the CDR3 is TGTGCCAGCAGTTACTCGAGCAGGGAACGGGACACTGAAGCTTTCTTT. The chain couples TRBV6-5 to TRBJ1-1, with D possibly matching TRBD1 (5 bases). CDR3 size: 16 residues. Trimming took 0 bases from V and 3 from J, leaving 14 bases between them. CDR1 and CDR2 from the germline V gene are MNHEY and SVGAGI.